The present T cell receptor (beta chain) was sequenced within a study of blood T cell repertoires in COVID-19 (dated by TCRdb to 2018 to 2020). In terms of the full investigation: The collaborator samples originated in the United States, Italy and Spain and spanned the acute and convalescent phases of COVID-19. A de-identified subject ID, COVID-19 status, age in years and sex were almost always included in the sample metadata. The material from the prospective study consisted of cDNA or gDNA derived from T cells, B-cell-depleted T cells, or PBMCs. Where available, HLA class I and class II types were taken from metadata supplied by the sample provider and were not determined by assay-based typing. Subjects who had been exposed to COVID-19, were actively infected with it, or had recovered from it provided the deeply sampled blood TCRbeta repertoires that made up the dataset. The samples were drawn from two sources: the first 160 participants of the ongoing ImmuneRACE study, and over 950 subjects contributed by 6 global collaborators. The repertoires were made available in a free public database intended to serve as a resource for research on the immune response to SARS-CoV-2. What the authors observed across the whole study: How much clinical and demographic metadata was included differed by source and by participant, and the metadata was provided uncurated.

Trimming at the junction amounts to 5 bases on V and 8 bases on J, and the germline ends lie 28 bases apart. The CDR3 spans 18 residues, from the cysteine through the phenylalanine. CDR3 DNA only is kept here, 54 bases in frame from base 1. The germline V gene provides CDR1 SGHTA and CDR2 FQGNSA. Of note for this clone: Its target antigen remains unknown. Base qualities were left out, and no much larger clone turns up one base away.

TCRbeta CDR3 regions were amplified from genomic DNA by means of the immunoSEQ Assay, a bias-controlled multiplex PCR. Processing in the source paper ran as follows. The number of nucleated cells in each sample was estimated from the amplification of reference gene primers within the assay. To quantify the absolute abundance of each unique TCRbeta CDR3 rearrangement, sequence reads were collapsed and filtered. For each sample, productive Simpson clonality was calculated as the square root of Simpson's diversity index over productive rearrangements. As stored in TCRdb, this immuneACCESS dataset retains in-frame rearrangements with V and J assigned. A fraction of the clones does not appear; measured against another copy, unresolved V genes explain less than half of the discrepancy, and the remainder lacks a known reason. Clonal size and the V and J genes are those of that table, whereas D and trimming came from the DNA. The sample yields over 20,000 clones; around 89% were counted once. The ten largest clonotypes hold approximately 17% of the sample.

Collaborating institutions collected whole blood in K2EDTA tubes following their own protocols. For TCRbeta analysis, collaborators shipped samples in one of three forms: frozen whole blood, isolated PBMCs, or DNA extracted from either of those sample types. This receptor chain uses TRBV7-2 and TRBJ2-1; TRBD2 might be the D gene, on 5 matching bases. The origin of this receptor is a man aged 70-80 years with active COVID-19. Sequenced material: peripheral blood. The CDR3 corresponds to CASSPSLSEGETGHEQFF. The sequenced DNA: TGTGCCAGCAGCCCCTCCCTTTCAGAGGGAGAAACGGGTCATGAGCAGTTCTTC.